A selection of T cell receptor beta chains follows, all from one sample in a study of radiotherapy plus CTLA-4 blockade in lung cancer. TCRdb's copy holds only in-frame clones and misses some; the assay was immunoSEQ multiplex PCR. The sample contains 50,000 to 65,000 clones, roughly 77% of which appear only once. The source was peripheral blood, collected from a patient treated with radiotherapy plus ipilimumab. All receptors come from a human donor with non-small cell lung cancer whose response to radiotherapy plus ipilimumab could not be evaluated. Each CDR3 is given with its conserved first and last residue. A D gene is named only where the DNA matches it firmly. Some rows have no size entry. The others give once, few or many, or a class for an expanded clone.

size: -; J: TRBJ2-1; V: TRBV28; D: TRBD2; CDR3: CATVTGTSGRSSFF; DNA: TGTGCCACTGTGACCGGGACTAGCGGGAGGAGTAGTTTCTTC
size: -; J: TRBJ2-7; V: TRBV5-1; D: -; CDR3: CASSLGQEIYEQYF; DNA: TGCGCCAGCAGCTTGGGACAAGAGATTTACGAGCAGTACTTC
size: -; J: TRBJ2-1; V: TRBV7-2; D: TRBD2; CDR3: CASRDYISYNEQFF; DNA: TGTGCCAGCCGGGACTACATCTCCTACAATGAGCAGTTCTTC
size: few; J: TRBJ1-4; V: TRBV19; D: -; CDR3: CASSIDPPSNRKNEKLFF; DNA: TGTGCCAGTAGTATAGATCCGCCGAGCAACAGGAAAAATGAAAAACTGTTTTTT
size: few; J: TRBJ1-1; V: TRBV5-6; D: -; CDR3: CASSFLKRGRGNTEAFF; DNA: TGTGCCAGCAGCTTTCTGAAGCGGGGCAGGGGGAACACTGAAGCTTTCTTT
size: -; J: TRBJ1-1; V: TRBV9; D: -; CDR3: CASSAGLRGGAFF; DNA: TGTGCCAGCAGCGCCGGCCTCCGAGGAGGAGCTTTCTTT
size: -; J: TRBJ1-5; V: TRBV6-1; D: TRBD1; CDR3: CASSEYGQGDQPQHF; DNA: TGTGCCAGCAGTGAATATGGACAGGGTGATCAGCCCCAGCATTTT
size: -; J: TRBJ2-7; V: TRBV4-3; D: -; CDR3: CASSPSQGSYEQYF; DNA: TGCGCCAGCAGCCCCTCGCAGGGGTCCTACGAGCAGTACTTC
size: -; J: TRBJ2-5; V: TRBV30; D: TRBD1; CDR3: CAIDRGQGQETQYF; DNA: TGTGCCATCGATCGGGGACAGGGGCAAGAGACCCAGTACTTC
size: once; J: TRBJ1-2; V: TRBV7-9; D: -; CDR3: CASSSHLMRPLYGYTF; DNA: TGTGCCAGCAGTTCCCATCTCATGAGGCCCCTCTATGGCTACACCTTC
size: -; J: TRBJ2-2; V: TRBV7-3; D: -; CDR3: CASSLGANTGELFF; DNA: TGTGCCAGCAGCTTGGGAGCGAACACCGGGGAGCTGTTTTTT
size: -; J: TRBJ2-1; V: TRBV7-9; D: TRBD2; CDR3: CASSLTSGRVNEQFF; DNA: TGTGCCAGCAGCTTGACTAGCGGGAGGGTGAATGAGCAGTTCTTC
size: -; J: TRBJ1-6; V: TRBV7-8; D: TRBD1; CDR3: CASSVGQDSPLHF; DNA: TGTGCCAGCAGCGTAGGACAGGATTCACCCCTCCACTTT
size: -; J: TRBJ1-2; V: TRBV2; D: TRBD1; CDR3: CASGRTGRDSYTF; DNA: TGTGCCAGCGGCCGGACAGGGAGGGATAGCTACACCTTC
size: -; J: TRBJ1-1; V: TRBV5-1; D: TRBD1; CDR3: CASSDPTGGFTEAFF; DNA: TGCGCCAGCAGCGACCCTACAGGGGGCTTCACTGAAGCTTTCTTT
size: -; J: TRBJ1-5; V: TRBV6-1; D: -; CDR3: CATDTRPQHF; DNA: TGTGCCACCGATACTCGGCCCCAGCATTTT
size: few; J: TRBJ1-4; V: TRBV28; D: TRBD1; CDR3: CASRETGTNEKLFF; DNA: TGTGCCAGCAGGGAGACAGGGACTAATGAAAAACTGTTTTTT
size: -; J: TRBJ1-2; V: TRBV6-6; D: TRBD1; CDR3: CASSPRDRDGYTF; DNA: TGTGCCAGCAGTCCACGGGACAGGGATGGCTACACCTTC
size: -; J: TRBJ2-7; V: TRBV29-1; D: -; CDR3: CSVEGGGGAYEQYF; DNA: TGCAGCGTTGAAGGAGGGGGCGGGGCCTACGAGCAGTACTTC
size: -; J: TRBJ2-7; V: TRBV28; D: -; CDR3: CASSFAGTAPPYEQYF; DNA: TGCGCCAGCAGTTTTGCGGGGACTGCTCCCCCCTACGAGCAGTACTTC
size: -; J: TRBJ1-5; V: TRBV2; D: -; CDR3: CASSGEADQPQHF; DNA: TGTGCCAGCAGTGGCGAGGCTGATCAGCCCCAGCATTTT
size: few; J: TRBJ2-3; V: TRBV4-2; D: TRBD2; CDR3: CASSPDVRGLLTDTQYF; DNA: TGTGCCAGCAGCCCCGATGTGCGGGGGTTGTTGACAGATACGCAGTATTTT
size: -; J: TRBJ1-1; V: TRBV19; D: -; CDR3: CASSIAPPYPTAFF; DNA: TGTGCCAGTAGTATAGCCCCACCCTACCCCACAGCTTTCTTT
size: -; J: TRBJ2-7; V: TRBV11-2; D: -; CDR3: CASSLVLEQYF; DNA: TGTGCCAGCAGCTTAGTTCTCGAGCAGTACTTC
size: -; J: TRBJ1-1; V: TRBV27; D: -; CDR3: CASSLINMNTEAFF; DNA: TGTGCCAGCAGTTTAATCAACATGAACACTGAAGCTTTCTTT
size: -; J: TRBJ2-7; V: TRBV18; D: -; CDR3: CASSPLDLEKYF; DNA: TGTGCCAGCTCACCACTTGACCTAGAAAAGTACTTC
size: -; J: TRBJ1-2; V: TRBV7-2; D: -; CDR3: CASSLDPGYYGYTF; DNA: TGTGCCAGCAGCTTAGATCCGGGTTACTATGGCTACACCTTC
size: -; J: TRBJ2-6; V: TRBV27; D: -; CDR3: CASSSWGAGANVLTF; DNA: TGTGCCAGCAGTTCGTGGGGGGCTGGGGCCAACGTCCTGACTTTC
size: -; J: TRBJ1-1; V: TRBV6-5; D: -; CDR3: CASSYSMLAKNTEAFF; DNA: TGTGCCAGCAGTTACTCGATGTTGGCCAAGAACACTGAAGCTTTCTTT
size: -; J: TRBJ2-5; V: TRBV7-3; D: TRBD1; CDR3: CASSLTRTGGQETQYF; DNA: TGTGCCAGCAGCTTAACAAGGACAGGGGGCCAAGAGACCCAGTACTTC
size: -; J: TRBJ1-2; V: TRBV28; D: -; CDR3: CASSFGRAPYGYTF; DNA: TGTGCCAGCAGTTTCGGCAGGGCCCCCTATGGCTACACCTTC
size: few; J: TRBJ1-3; V: TRBV6-5; D: -; CDR3: CASRYSNDGNTIYF; DNA: TGTGCCAGCAGATATAGCAATGATGGAAACACCATATATTTT
size: once; J: TRBJ2-2; V: TRBV7-2; D: -; CDR3: CASSLAYSTGELFF; DNA: TGTGCCAGCAGCTTAGCGTACAGCACCGGGGAGCTGTTTTTT
size: -; J: TRBJ2-7; V: TRBV18; D: TRBD1; CDR3: CASSPRGQGGEQYF; DNA: TGTGCCAGCTCACCCAGGGGACAGGGCGGCGAGCAGTACTTC
size: once; J: TRBJ2-3; V: TRBV5-4; D: TRBD2; CDR3: CASSLTGTTSDTQYF; DNA: TGTGCCAGCAGCCTCACCGGGACTACCTCAGATACGCAGTATTTT
size: once; J: TRBJ2-7; V: TRBV4-1; D: -; CDR3: CASSAGGVHYEQYF; DNA: TGCGCCAGCAGCGCCGGAGGGGTACACTACGAGCAGTACTTC
size: -; J: TRBJ2-3; V: TRBV7-9; D: TRBD2; CDR3: CASSYLAGVDTDTQYF; DNA: TGTGCCAGCAGCTACCTAGCGGGAGTTGACACAGATACGCAGTATTTT
size: -; J: TRBJ2-5; V: TRBV6-1; D: -; CDR3: CAIKRLGRETQYF; DNA: TGTGCCATCAAAAGACTAGGCAGAGAGACCCAGTACTTC
size: few; J: TRBJ1-4; V: TRBV7-9; D: -; CDR3: CASSSQGRSEKLFF; DNA: TGTGCCAGCAGCTCTCAGGGTAGGAGTGAAAAACTGTTTTTT
size: -; J: TRBJ2-3; V: TRBV23-1; D: TRBD1; CDR3: CASSQSGDRGYTDTQYF; DNA: TGCGCCAGCAGTCAATCCGGGGACAGGGGATATACAGATACGCAGTATTTT
size: -; J: TRBJ1-2; V: TRBV19; D: TRBD1; CDR3: CASSSWDREWSTF; DNA: TGTGCCAGTAGTTCTTGGGACAGGGAATGGAGCACCTTC
size: -; J: TRBJ1-5; V: TRBV7-2; D: -; CDR3: CASSPDTDQPQHF; DNA: TGTGCCAGCAGCCCGGACACCGATCAGCCCCAGCATTTT
size: -; J: TRBJ1-1; V: TRBV30; D: -; CDR3: CAWSTGGGTEAFF; DNA: TGTGCCTGGAGTACGGGGGGAGGGACTGAAGCTTTCTTT
size: -; J: TRBJ1-3; V: TRBV25-1; D: TRBD1; CDR3: CARPPDRERSSSGNTIYF; DNA: TGTGCCAGGCCCCCGGACAGGGAACGATCTTCCTCTGGAAACACCATATATTTT